Following are 25 T cell receptor beta chains from one sample sequenced in a study of OX40 agonist ivuxolimab in advanced cancers. Data came from immunoSEQ multiplex PCR; TCRdb stores just in-frame clones and leaves some out. The sample lists more than 60,000 clones, about 85% occurring once. Sequenced material: CD4+ or CD8+ T cells sorted from blood, taken in a trial of the OX40 agonist ivuxolimab. The receptors were gathered from an adult with an advanced solid tumor such as melanoma, head and neck, liver or kidney cancer.

This clone was observed a single time. This sequence joins TRBV18 and TRBJ2-1; TRBD2 matches at 9 bases. Looked up from germline, CDR1 is KGHSH and CDR2 is LQKENI. The ends lost 3 bases at V and 8 bases at J; junction bases unmatched: 8. The CDR3 has 15 residues. The CDR3 loop reads CASSPLLAGFYEQFF. The CDR3 DNA sequence: TGTGCCAGCTCACCTTTACTAGCGGGCTTCTATGAGCAGTTCTTC.

This clone was picked up a small number of times. The chain employs TRBV7-2 and TRBJ1-5; D is possibly TRBD1 (5 bases). The CDR3 loop spans 15 amino acids. V lost 4 bases and J 3 bases, leaving 13 bases between the germline ends. Germline CDR1 is SGHTA and CDR2 is FQGNSA. CDR3 sequence reads: CASSSRLGHNQPQHF. Written as DNA, the CDR3 is TGTGCCAGCAGCTCCCGGTTGGGGCACAATCAGCCCCAGCATTTT.

The chain links TRBV28 to TRBJ1-5, with D tentatively TRBD1 (5 bases). Looked up from germline, CDR1 is MDHEN and CDR2 is SYDVKM. The CDR3 extends over 14 amino acids. Trimming removed 6 bases from V and 4 bases from J, with 13 bases in between. CDR3 residues: CASRSTEANQPQHF. CDR3 nucleotide sequence: TGTGCCAGCAGATCGACAGAAGCAAATCAGCCCCAGCATTTT.

The V gene is TRBV2, the J gene TRBJ2-3; D gene unclear. V dropped 3 bases and J dropped 5 bases, with 6 bases sitting between them. The CDR3 has 12 amino acids. CDR1 and CDR2 (germline): SNHLY, FYNNEI. For the CDR3, the DNA is TGTGCCAGCAGTGAGCTGATAGATACGCAGTATTTT. Protein: CASSELIDTQYF.

The rearrangement links TRBV27 to TRBJ2-2; D gene ambiguous. Between the trimmed V and J ends, which lost 4 bases and 6 bases, there was a span of 9 bases. CDR1 and CDR2 (germline): MNHEY, SMNVEV (reference sequence). This CDR3 contains 13 residues. Here the CDR3 DNA reads TGTGCCAGCAGTTCATGGATTGCCGGGGAGCTGTTTTTT. Its protein product is CASSSWIAGELFF.

The rearrangement joins TRBV6-6 to TRBJ1-1; D uncertain. This CDR3 region has 14 residues. CDR1 is MNHNY, CDR2 SVGAGI, per germline (reference sequence). V was cut by 0 bases and J by 1 base, with 6 bases left in between. Here the CDR3 DNA reads TGTGCCAGCAGTTACTCTGGGGAGAACACTGAAGCTTTCTTT. This translates into CASSYSGENTEAFF.

The count of this clone is one. The gene calls are TRBV10-3 and TRBJ2-5; 8 bases agree with TRBD1. The ends lost 3 bases at V and 2 bases at J; junction bases unmatched: 5. The germline CDR1 and CDR2 sequences are ENHRY and SYGVKD. The length of the CDR3 is 15 residues. CDR3 DNA sequence: TGTGCCATCAGTGATTACAGGGGGTTACAAGAGACCCAGTACTTC. Its protein product is CAISDYRGLQETQYF.

With regard to this clone: A junction end diverges from the germline sequence, so it may reflect a read error. The sample contains more than one DNA sequence encoding this CDR3. V usage is TRBV11-2 and J usage is TRBJ1-1; D remains unclear. The CDR3 is made up of 14 amino acids. CDR1 is SGHAT, CDR2 FQNNGV, per germline. The CDR3 region is CASSLLGMNTEAFF. The CDR3 nucleotides read TGTGCCAGCAGCTTATTAGGGATGAACACTGAGGCTTTCTTT.

The chain joins TRBV11-2 to TRBJ2-5, with 9 bases aligning to TRBD2. The CDR3 has 15 residues. Germline V gene lookup returns CDR1 SGHAT and CDR2 FQNNGV. The V gene end was trimmed by 1 base and the J gene end by 5 bases; junction bases not matched to a gene: 5. The CDR3 DNA follows: TGTGCCAGCAGCTTAGCACTAGCGGGTCGGGAGACCCAGTACTTC. The encoded protein is CASSLALAGRETQYF.

The chain recombines TRBV7-2 with TRBJ2-6, with 13 bases lining up with TRBD2. V lost 5 bases to trimming and J lost 3 bases; unmatched junction nucleotides: 7. This CDR3 contains 18 residues. Looked up from germline, CDR1 is SGHTA and CDR2 is FQGNSA. The CDR3 nucleotides read TGTGCCAGCAGCCTCCTGACTAGCGGGAGGCTTGGGGCCAACGTCCTGACTTTC. Its protein is CASSLLTSGRLGANVLTF.

J is TRBJ2-1 and V is TRBV6-5; TRBD1 matches 7 bases. The junction had 13 bases not matched to a gene; V was cut back by 8 bases and J by 6 bases. The CDR3 sequence is 15 residues long. CDR1 is MNHEY and CDR2 is SVGAGI in the germline V gene. CDR3 loop: CASDNRGSLGNEQFF. The CDR3, as DNA: TGTGCCAGCGACAACAGGGGAAGTCTGGGCAATGAGCAGTTCTTC.

This clone was seen just once. This chain connects TRBV6-1 to TRBJ1-2; D is unresolved. The germline V gene encodes CDR1 MNHNS and CDR2 SASEGT. This CDR3 has 12 amino acids. Trimming removed 3 bases at V and 4 bases at J, with 6 bases between. In DNA, the CDR3 is TGTGCCAGCAGTGACAATTCCTATGGCTACACCTTC. Its protein is CASSDNSYGYTF.

In regard to this clone: Other DNA sequences of this sample code for an identical CDR3. The V gene is TRBV7-6, the J gene TRBJ1-4, with D possibly matching TRBD1 (5 bases). The CDR3 extends over 14 amino acids. The V end lost 1 base, the J end lost 8 bases, and 11 bases lay between the germline ends. CDR1 is SGHVS, CDR2 FNYEAQ, per germline. The CDR3 region has the DNA TGTGCCAGCAGCTTAGGCCAGGGAAGAGAAAAACTGTTTTTT. It translates to CASSLGQGREKLFF. Filled out from reference TRBV7-6 and TRBJ1-4, the complete variable domain reads GAGVSQSPRYKVTKRGQDVALRCDPISGHVSLYWYRQALGQGPEFLTYFNYEAQQDKSGLPNDRFSAERPEGSISTLTIQRTEQRDSAMYRCASSLGQGREKLFFGSGTQLSVL.

The rearrangement joins TRBV11-3 to TRBJ1-2; D perhaps matches TRBD1 (6 bases). The CDR3 loop spans 14 amino acids. The germline gives CDR1 SGHNT, CDR2 YENEEA. V was clipped by 4 bases and J by 6 bases, with 15 bases between them. The CDR3 nucleotides read TGTGCCAGCAGCTCCCAGCAGGGGTTGGATGGCTACACCTTC. Amino acid sequence: CASSSQQGLDGYTF.

The chain has TRBV6-1 and TRBJ2-7; no clear D. There are 11 residues in the CDR3. Germline V lookup: CDR1 MNHNS, CDR2 SASEGT. Deletions cut 4 bases from V and 2 bases from J, with 3 bases between. The CDR3 DNA is TGTGCCAGCAGTGGAGCCTACGAGCAGTACTTC. Protein: CASSGAYEQYF.

This clone was seen a single time. V is TRBV11-3 and J is TRBJ2-3, with 7 bases identical to TRBD1. Losses at the gene ends were 6 bases for V and 0 bases for J; bases not matched to a gene: 6. This CDR3 is built from 15 residues. Germline V gene lookup returns CDR1 SGHNT and CDR2 YENEEA. CDR3: CASSRTGLSTDTQYF. In DNA form, the CDR3 reads TGTGCCAGCAGTCGGACAGGACTTAGCACAGATACGCAGTATTTT.

The chain couples TRBV5-1 to TRBJ1-2, with D unclear. The CDR3 is 13 amino acids. Germline CDR1 is SGHRS and CDR2 is YFSETQ. V was clipped by 2 bases and J by 2 bases, with 7 bases between them. The CDR3 DNA follows: TGCGCCAGCAGCTTTCCAGAAAACTATGGCTACACCTTC. Encoded protein: CASSFPENYGYTF.

This rearrangement joins TRBV7-7 to TRBJ2-2; D gene uncertain. V lost 5 bases and J lost 5, with 9 bases in between. The CDR3 has 13 residues. Germline-derived CDR1 and CDR2 are SSHAT and FNYEAQ (reference sequence). CDR3 DNA: TGTGCCAGCAGCCCCTCCGGGACCGGGGAGCTGTTTTTT. It encodes CASSPSGTGELFF.

The chain recombines TRBV6-5 with TRBJ2-7, with 9 bases identical to TRBD2. Trimming cost V 7 bases and J 2 bases; bases outside gene matches: 6. This CDR3 contains 14 residues. Germline V gives CDR1 MNHEY, CDR2 SVGAGI. CDR3 coding DNA: TGTGCCAGCACGGCGGGGGGGCTCGCCTACGAGCAGTACTTC. Translating gives CASTAGGLAYEQYF.

This clone was observed a single time. The chain joins TRBV5-4 to TRBJ2-3; D is unresolved. Trimming removed 4 bases from V and 4 bases from J, with 10 bases in between. This CDR3 comprises 13 residues. Germline V gene sequence: CDR1 SGHNT, CDR2 YYREEE (reference sequence). This chain's CDR3 is CASSRAGPDTQYF. DNA of the CDR3: TGTGCCAGCAGCCGGGCAGGCCCAGATACGCAGTATTTT.

The J gene is TRBJ2-7, the V gene TRBV5-4; possibly TRBD1 for D (5 bases). Germline V gene data show CDR1 as SGHNT and CDR2 as YYREEE (reference sequence). This CDR3 region has 13 residues. V was clipped by 7 bases and J by 2 bases, with 13 bases between them. The CDR3 DNA follows: TGTGCCAGCGTACCCCAGGGCGCCTACGAGCAGTACTTC. Protein: CASVPQGAYEQYF.

The CDR3 reads CAISVRTGGEKGNTGELFF. The DNA of the CDR3 is TGTGCCATCAGTGTCCGGACAGGGGGGGAAAAGGGGAACACCGGGGAGCTGTTTTTT. V is TRBV10-3 and J is TRBJ2-2; TRBD1 matches 10 bases. With V trimmed by 4 bases and J by 1 base, 12 bases remained unmatched. The germline V gene has CDR1 ENHRY and CDR2 SYGVKD. The CDR3 is 19 residues long.

The chain is built from TRBV18 and TRBJ2-6, with D hard to call. The germline gives CDR1 KGHSH, CDR2 LQKENI. Trimming pared 1 base from V and 1 base from J, leaving 8 bases between. The CDR3 spans 16 residues. CDR3 DNA: TGTGCCAGCTCACCACGCGACGGATCTGGGGCCAACGTCCTGACTTTC. This sequence encodes CASSPRDGSGANVLTF.

This clone was observed once. The gene calls are TRBV7-4 and TRBJ2-7, with D perhaps matching TRBD1 or TRBD2 (5 bases each). Germline V gene data show CDR1 as SGHVT and CDR2 as SQSDAQ. V lost 5 bases, J lost 3 bases, and 11 bases lay in between. The CDR3 spans 13 residues. The CDR3 sequence is CASSRGRGYEQYF. CDR3 sequence (DNA): TGTGCCAGCAGCCGGGGACGGGGCTACGAGCAGTACTTC.

A few counts support this clone. V gene TRBV4-2 combines with J gene TRBJ1-5, with a weak D call TRBD1 (5 bases). This CDR3 comprises 14 residues. Germline CDR1 and CDR2: LGHNA and YNFKEQ. Trimming took off 1 base at V and 3 bases at J, with 7 bases between the two ends. CDR3 protein: CASSQVTVNQPQHF. As DNA, the CDR3 is TGTGCCAGCAGCCAAGTGACAGTCAATCAGCCCCAGCATTTT.